The 5 T cell receptor beta chains below all came from one sample that was sequenced in a study of control samples from healthy donors and cancer patients. Measured with immunoSEQ multiplex PCR; TCRdb has only the in-frame clones, and not every one. Of around 130,000 clones listed, around 89% are singletons. The sequenced material came from blood. The source of these receptors is a man aged 45 to 65 in good health.

The chain has TRBV7-8 and TRBJ2-7, with 10 bases identical to TRBD1. The CDR3 contains 13 residues. Germline values: CDR1 SGHVS, CDR2 FQNEAQ. V lost 5 bases, J lost 7 bases, and 5 bases stayed unmatched. The CDR3 bases are TGTGCCAGCAGCCCGGGACAGGGGCGGGAGCAGTACTTC. Translation gives CASSPGQGREQYF.

This chain links TRBV9 with TRBJ2-7; D unclear. Germline V CDR1 and CDR2: SGDLS, YYNGEE. The CDR3 runs to 14 residues. V was pared by 3 bases and J by 2 bases, with 12 bases between. The CDR3 loop reads CASSEGSSTYEQYF. The CDR3 nucleotides are TGTGCCAGCAGCGAAGGCAGTTCGACCTACGAGCAGTACTTC.

DNA for the CDR3: TGTGCCAGCAGTCCACTACAGGCGAATGAAAAACTGTTTTTT. It translates to CASSPLQANEKLFF. The chain employs TRBV27 and TRBJ1-4; a weak D match, TRBD1 (5 bases). Trimming removed 5 bases from V and 5 bases from J, with 12 bases in between. Germline CDR1 is MNHEY and CDR2 is SMNVEV (reference sequence). The length of the CDR3 is 14 residues.

The V and J genes are TRBV7-9 and TRBJ2-3, with D possibly being TRBD2 (7 bases). The CDR3 covers 19 residues. V was shortened by 8 bases and J by 4 bases, with 31 bases between the two germline ends. CDR1 is SEHNR, CDR2 FQNEAQ, per germline (reference sequence). The CDR3 DNA follows: TGTGCCAGCCGACGTTTTCTGGGCCCCGGCAGGGAGGGGGCAGATACGCAGTATTTT. Translated, it gives CASRRFLGPGREGADTQYF. Complete variable domain (other parts from reference TRBV7-9 and TRBJ2-3): DTGVSQNPRHKITKRGQNVTFRCDPISEHNRLYWYRQTLGQGPEFLTYFQNEAQLEKSRLLSDRFSAERPKGSFSTLEIQRTEQGDSAMYLCASRRFLGPGREGADTQYFGPGTRLTVL.

The chain uses TRBV19 and TRBJ2-3; tentatively, D is TRBD1 (6 bases). The germline V and J ends were trimmed by 6 bases and 0 bases, with 19 bases remaining between them. The CDR3 runs 17 residues. CDR1 and CDR2 (germline): LNHDA, SQIVND (reference sequence). CDR3 protein: CASSHLRGGGSTDTQYF. CDR3 sequence (DNA): TGTGCCAGTAGCCACCTCCGTGGGGGCGGAAGCACAGATACGCAGTATTTT.